This T cell receptor (beta chain) appears in the sequencing data of a study of Ad26.COV2.S vaccination and SARS-CoV-2 variants. CDR1 is SEHNR and CDR2 is FQNEAQ in the germline V gene (reference sequence). The CDR3 loop spans 13 amino acids. Trimming pared 1 base from V and 8 bases from J, leaving 12 bases between. This table comes from immunoSEQ multiplex PCR, and its TCRdb copy is limited to in-frame clones, with some not included. The table records roughly 350,000 clones, 86% of them present only once. As to treatment: around 19 received Ad26.COV2.S at low or high dose, single or two shots; roughly 5 received placebo; per-sample allocation not given. Day 63 after the first injection of vaccine or placebo was the sampling time.

Sequenced material: peripheral blood, taken in a trial of Ad26.COV2.S vaccine versus placebo. V usage is TRBV7-9 and J usage is TRBJ2-7, with unresolved D. The clonotype originates from a person between 18 and 59 years old who received the Ad26.COV2.S COVID-19 vaccine or a placebo. Here the CDR3 DNA reads TGTGCCAGCAGCTTAGGTTCGGATTCCAAGCAGTACTTC. Protein sequence: CASSLGSDSKQYF.